This TCR beta chain was captured in a study of OX40 agonist ivuxolimab in advanced cancers. About the study: Dose-escalation patients had hepatocellular carcinoma, melanoma, renal cell or head and neck cancer. Broader study findings: Individuals who were partial responders at 0.1-3.0 mg/kg had clonal expansion that ranked among the lowest. CD4+ and CD8+ T cells in blood underwent clonal expansion by week 6 at 0.1 to 3.0 mg/kg.

As for this clone: The antigen remains unidentified.

Trimming pared 3 bases from V and 2 bases from J, leaving 9 bases between. From germline, CDR1 is MNHEY and CDR2 SMNVEV (reference sequence). This CDR3 has 14 residues. TCRdb's table, derived via immunoSEQ multiplex PCR, lists solely in-frame clones and lacks some. The table records approximately 16,000 clones, 75% to 85% of them present only once. The investigators sampled blood at baseline, at cycle 4 day 1, and at cycle 7 day 1. This clonotype was sampled from an adult with an advanced solid tumor such as melanoma, head and neck, liver or kidney cancer. The chain employs TRBV27 and TRBJ2-3; no reliable D call. The sequencing here drew on CD4+ or CD8+ T cells sorted from blood, taken in a trial of the OX40 agonist ivuxolimab. The CDR3 nucleotides are TGTGCCAGCAGTTTCCGGCAGAACACAGATACGCAGTATTTT. Protein product: CASSFRQNTDTQYF.